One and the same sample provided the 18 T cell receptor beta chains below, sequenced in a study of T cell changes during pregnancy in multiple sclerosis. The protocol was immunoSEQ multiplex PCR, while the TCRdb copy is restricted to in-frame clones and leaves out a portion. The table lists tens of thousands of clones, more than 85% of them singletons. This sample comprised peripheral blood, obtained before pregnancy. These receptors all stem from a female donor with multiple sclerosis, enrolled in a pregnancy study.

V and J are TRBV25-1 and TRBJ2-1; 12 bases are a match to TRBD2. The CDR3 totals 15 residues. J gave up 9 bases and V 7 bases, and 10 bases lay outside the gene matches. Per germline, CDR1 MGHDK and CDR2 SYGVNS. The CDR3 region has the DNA TGTGCCAGCATGACTAGCGGGGGTTCCCCCCCTGAGCAGTTCTTC. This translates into CASMTSGGSPPEQFF.

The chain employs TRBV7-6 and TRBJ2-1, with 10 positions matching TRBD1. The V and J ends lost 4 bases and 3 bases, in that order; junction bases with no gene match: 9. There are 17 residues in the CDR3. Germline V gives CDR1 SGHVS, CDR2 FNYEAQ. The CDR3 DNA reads TGTGCCAGCAGCTACGCACCCGGGACAGGGGTCTACAATGAGCAGTTCTTC. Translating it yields CASSYAPGTGVYNEQFF.

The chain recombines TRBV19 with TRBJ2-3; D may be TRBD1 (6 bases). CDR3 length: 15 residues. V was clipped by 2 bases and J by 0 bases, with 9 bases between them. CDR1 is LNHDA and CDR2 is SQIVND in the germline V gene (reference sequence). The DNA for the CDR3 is TGTGCCAGTAGTATACTGGGGGCCAGCACAGATACGCAGTATTTT. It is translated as CASSILGASTDTQYF.

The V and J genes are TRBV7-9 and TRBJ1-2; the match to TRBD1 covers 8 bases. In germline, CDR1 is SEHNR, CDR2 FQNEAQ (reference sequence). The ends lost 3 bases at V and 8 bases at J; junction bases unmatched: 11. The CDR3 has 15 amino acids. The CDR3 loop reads CASSFTDRATIGYTF. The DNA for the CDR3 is TGTGCCAGCAGCTTTACGGACAGGGCCACGATCGGCTACACCTTC.

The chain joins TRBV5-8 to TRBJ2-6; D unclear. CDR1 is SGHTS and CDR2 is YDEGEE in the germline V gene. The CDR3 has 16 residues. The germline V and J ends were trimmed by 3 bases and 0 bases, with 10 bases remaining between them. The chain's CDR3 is CASSSSSFSGANVLTF. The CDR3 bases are TGTGCCAGCAGCTCTTCCTCTTTCTCTGGGGCCAACGTCCTGACTTTC.

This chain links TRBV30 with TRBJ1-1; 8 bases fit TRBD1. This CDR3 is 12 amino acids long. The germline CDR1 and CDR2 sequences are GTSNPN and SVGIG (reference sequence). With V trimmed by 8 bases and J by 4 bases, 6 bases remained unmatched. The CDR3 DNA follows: TGTGCCGCCCAAACAGGGGGCACTGAAGCTTTCTTT. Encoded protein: CAAQTGGTEAFF.

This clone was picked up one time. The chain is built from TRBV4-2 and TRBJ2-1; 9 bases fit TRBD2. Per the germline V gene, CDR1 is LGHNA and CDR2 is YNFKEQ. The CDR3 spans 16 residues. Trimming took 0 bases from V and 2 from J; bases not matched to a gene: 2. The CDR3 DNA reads TGTGCCAGCAGCCAAGATCTAGCGGGGACCTACAATGAGCAGTTCTTC. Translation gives CASSQDLAGTYNEQFF.

CDR3 coding DNA: TGTGCCAGCAGCGGTACAGGGGCGAATGAGCAGTTCTTC. This encodes CASSGTGANEQFF. This chain links TRBV5-4 with TRBJ2-1; TRBD1 matches at 7 bases. The CDR3 has 13 residues. The germline V gene encodes CDR1 SGHNT and CDR2 YYREEE (reference sequence). Trimming took 4 bases from V and 7 from J; bases not matched to a gene: 5.

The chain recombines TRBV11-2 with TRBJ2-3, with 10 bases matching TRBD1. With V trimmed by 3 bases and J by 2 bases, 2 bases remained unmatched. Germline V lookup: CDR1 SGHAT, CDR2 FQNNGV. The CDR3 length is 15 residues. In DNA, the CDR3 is TGTGCCAGCAGCTTGGGACAGGGGTACACAGATACGCAGTATTTT. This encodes CASSLGQGYTDTQYF.

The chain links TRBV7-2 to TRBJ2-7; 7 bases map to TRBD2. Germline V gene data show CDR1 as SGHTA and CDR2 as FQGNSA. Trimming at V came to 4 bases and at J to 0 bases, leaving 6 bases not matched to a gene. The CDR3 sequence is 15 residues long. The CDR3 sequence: CASSSRRGVSYEQYF. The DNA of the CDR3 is TGTGCCAGCAGCTCCAGACGGGGGGTCTCCTACGAGCAGTACTTC.

DNA of the CDR3: TGCGCCAGCAGCTTGGACGGGACAACTAATGAAAAACTGTTTTTT. The encoded protein is CASSLDGTTNEKLFF. V is TRBV5-1 and J is TRBJ1-4, with unresolved D. The CDR3 has 15 amino acids. V dropped 0 bases and J dropped 0 bases, with 6 bases sitting between them. CDR1 SGHRS and CDR2 YFSETQ come from the germline V gene.

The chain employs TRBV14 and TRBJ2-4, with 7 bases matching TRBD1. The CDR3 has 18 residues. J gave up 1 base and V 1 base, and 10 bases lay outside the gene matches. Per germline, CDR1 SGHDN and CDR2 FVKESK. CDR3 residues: CASSQGIPQGWAKNIQYF. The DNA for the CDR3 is TGTGCCAGCAGCCAAGGAATACCACAGGGGTGGGCCAAAAACATTCAGTACTTC.

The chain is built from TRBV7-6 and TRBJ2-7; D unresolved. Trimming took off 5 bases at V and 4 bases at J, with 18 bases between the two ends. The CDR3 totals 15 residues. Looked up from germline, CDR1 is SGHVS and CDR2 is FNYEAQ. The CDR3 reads CASSLSDGENYEQYF. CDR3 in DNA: TGTGCCAGCAGCCTCTCAGACGGAGAAAATTACGAGCAGTACTTC.

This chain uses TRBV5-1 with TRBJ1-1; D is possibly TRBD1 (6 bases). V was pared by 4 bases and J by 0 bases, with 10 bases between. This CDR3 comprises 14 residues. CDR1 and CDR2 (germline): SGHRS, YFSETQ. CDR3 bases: TGCGCCAGCAGCGGAGACAGGTTGAACACTGAAGCTTTCTTT. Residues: CASSGDRLNTEAFF. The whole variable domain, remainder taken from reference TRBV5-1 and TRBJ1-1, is KAGVTQTPRYLIKTRGQQVTLSCSPISGHRSVSWYQQTPGQGLQFLFEYFSETQRNKGNFPGRFSGRQFSNSRSEMNVSTLELGDSALYLCASSGDRLNTEAFFGQGTRLTVV.

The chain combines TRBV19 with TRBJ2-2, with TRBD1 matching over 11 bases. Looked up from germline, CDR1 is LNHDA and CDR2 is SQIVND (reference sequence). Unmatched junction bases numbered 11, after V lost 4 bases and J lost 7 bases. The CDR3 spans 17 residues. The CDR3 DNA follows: TGTGCCAGTAGTACCATCGGACAGGGGGCTTCGATCGGGGAGCTGTTTTTT. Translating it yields CASSTIGQGASIGELFF. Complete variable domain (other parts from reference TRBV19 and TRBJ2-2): DGGITQSPKYLFRKEGQNVTLSCEQNLNHDAMYWYRQDPGQGLRLIYYSQIVNDFQKGDIAEGYSVSREKKESFPLTVTSAQKNPTAFYLCASSTIGQGASIGELFFGEGSRLTVL.

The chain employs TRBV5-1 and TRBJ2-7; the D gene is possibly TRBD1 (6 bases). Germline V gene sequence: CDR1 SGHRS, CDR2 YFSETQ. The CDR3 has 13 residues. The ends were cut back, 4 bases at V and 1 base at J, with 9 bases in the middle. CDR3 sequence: CASSVQGSYEQYF. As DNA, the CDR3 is TGCGCCAGCAGCGTACAGGGTTCCTACGAGCAGTACTTC.

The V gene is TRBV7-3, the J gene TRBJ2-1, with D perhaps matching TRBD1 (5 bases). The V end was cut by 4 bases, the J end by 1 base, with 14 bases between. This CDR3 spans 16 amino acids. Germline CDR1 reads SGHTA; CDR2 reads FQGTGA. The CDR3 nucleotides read TGTGCCAGCAGCTATCAGGGTGCAGGATCCTACAATGAGCAGTTCTTC. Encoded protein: CASSYQGAGSYNEQFF.

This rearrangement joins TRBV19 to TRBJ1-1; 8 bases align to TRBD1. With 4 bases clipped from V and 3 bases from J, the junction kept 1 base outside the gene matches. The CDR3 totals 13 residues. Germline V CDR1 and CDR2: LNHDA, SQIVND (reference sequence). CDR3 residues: CASSKTGDTEAFF. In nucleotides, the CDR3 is TGTGCCAGTAGTAAGACAGGGGACACTGAAGCTTTCTTT.